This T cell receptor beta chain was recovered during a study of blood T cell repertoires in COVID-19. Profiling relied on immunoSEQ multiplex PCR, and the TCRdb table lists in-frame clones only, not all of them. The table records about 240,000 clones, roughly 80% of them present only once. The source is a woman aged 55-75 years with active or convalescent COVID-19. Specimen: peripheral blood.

For the CDR3, the DNA is TGTGCCTGGAGTATGTCTTACGAGCAGTACTTC. This codes for CAWSMSYEQYF. V and J are TRBV30 and TRBJ2-7; D gene uncertain. CDR1 is GTSNPN, CDR2 SVGIG, per germline (reference sequence). This CDR3 comprises 11 residues. Deletions cut 2 bases from V and 4 bases from J, with 6 bases between.